This T cell receptor beta chain was profiled in a study of T cell responses to AZD1222 COVID-19 vaccine. Sequenced by immunoSEQ multiplex PCR; TCRdb stores in-frame clones only, minus some. The sample gives 100,000 to 150,000 clones, 85% of which show up once; 3.5% to 5.5% is in the top ten. This clone was detected only a few times. What it binds is unknown. Trimming stripped 10 bases from V and 7 bases from J, with 16 bases between. The CDR3 is made up of 12 amino acids. Germline assignment: CDR1 SNHLY and CDR2 FYNNEI. Study findings and constraints: Spike was spanned by vaccine-associated CD4 TCRs, which were dominant at 160-218 and 743-854.

The material was peripheral blood, obtained 28 days after the second AZD1222 dose. The sequence was collected from an adult who received the AZD1222 COVID-19 vaccine. The chain recombines TRBV2 with TRBJ1-1; weak D call: TRBD1 (6 bases). CDR3 in amino acids: CATSGTQREAFF. CDR3 DNA sequence: TGTGCCACCTCCGGGACACAGCGTGAAGCTTTCTTT.